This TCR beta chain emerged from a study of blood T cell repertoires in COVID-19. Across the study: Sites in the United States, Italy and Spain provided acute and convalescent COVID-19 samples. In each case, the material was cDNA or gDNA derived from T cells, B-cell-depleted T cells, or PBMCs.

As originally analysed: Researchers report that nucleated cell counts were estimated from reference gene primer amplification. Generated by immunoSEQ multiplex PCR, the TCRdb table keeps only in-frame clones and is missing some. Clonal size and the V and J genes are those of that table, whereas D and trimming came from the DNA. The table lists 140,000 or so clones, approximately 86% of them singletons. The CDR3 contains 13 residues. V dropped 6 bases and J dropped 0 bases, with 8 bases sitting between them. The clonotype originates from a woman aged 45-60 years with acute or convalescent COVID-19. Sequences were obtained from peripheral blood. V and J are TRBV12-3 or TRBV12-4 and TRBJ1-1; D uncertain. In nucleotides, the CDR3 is TGTGCCAGCAGCAGAACAGTGAACACTGAAGCTTTCTTT. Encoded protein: CASSRTVNTEAFF.